These 22 T cell receptor beta chains originate from one sample sequenced in a study of blood T cell repertoires in COVID-19. Some clones are missing from TCRdb's copy, which holds only in-frame ones; the method was immunoSEQ multiplex PCR. The repertoire holds about 280,000 clones, with roughly 86% as singletons. Sequencing was done on a sample of PBMCs or T cells enriched from blood (not recorded which). The receptors come from a woman aged 25 to 45 who had recovered from COVID-19.

V and J are TRBV19 and TRBJ2-5; 11 bases line up with TRBD2. V shed 5 bases and J 7 bases; nucleotides not matched to a gene: 12. This CDR3 spans 16 amino acids. Germline CDR1 reads LNHDA; CDR2 reads SQIVND (reference sequence). The CDR3 region is CASSALLAGDTGTQYF. The CDR3 nucleotides read TGTGCCAGTAGTGCCCTACTAGCGGGAGACACAGGGACCCAGTACTTC.

The genes are TRBV3-1 (or the pseudogene TRBV3-2) and TRBJ2-2; 9 nucleotides align to TRBD2. Germline values: CDR1 LGHDT, CDR2 YNNKEL (reference sequence). V gave up 2 bases and J gave up 2 bases; unmatched junction bases: 9. The CDR3 extends over 18 amino acids. Written as DNA, the CDR3 is TGTGCCAGCAGCCAACTAATTCCTAGCGGGGTAAACACCGGGGAGCTGTTTTTT. Residues: CASSQLIPSGVNTGELFF.

The chain combines TRBV2 with TRBJ2-1, with D possibly TRBD1 on 6 matching bases. Germline V CDR1 and CDR2: SNHLY, FYNNEI. Deletions cut 2 bases from V and 14 bases from J, with 19 bases between. The CDR3 runs 14 residues. The CDR3 DNA reads as TGTGCCAGCAGTGAACAGGGGTCGGGACCGGGGAAGTTCTTC. It is translated as CASSEQGSGPGKFF.

The rearrangement joins TRBV29-1 to TRBJ2-5, with 8 bases matching TRBD1. The CDR3 has 14 amino acids. Per the germline V gene, CDR1 is SQVTM and CDR2 is ANQGSEA. V dropped 5 bases and J dropped 5; count of bases not matched to a gene: 10. CDR3 amino acids: CSVLGAGGGETQYF. The CDR3 nucleotides read TGCAGCGTTTTAGGGGCAGGGGGCGGCGAGACCCAGTACTTC.

This clone is a singleton in its sample. This chain uses TRBV5-6 with TRBJ2-7; 9 nucleotides align to TRBD1. Germline trimming cut 2 bases from V and 2 bases from J; bases unmatched to any gene: 5. The germline gives CDR1 SGHDT, CDR2 YYEEEE. The CDR3 has 15 residues. CDR3 coding DNA: TGTGCCAGCAGCTTTTACGGGACAGGGCCCTACGAGCAGTACTTC. Its translation is CASSFYGTGPYEQYF.

This clone was found once. The V call is TRBV9, the J call TRBJ2-1, with a tentative D call TRBD1 (6 bases). The germline gives CDR1 SGDLS, CDR2 YYNGEE. Trimming stripped 3 bases from V and 4 bases from J, with 11 bases between. CDR3 length equals 14 residues. The CDR3 is CASSGGRGYNEQFF. CDR3 DNA sequence: TGTGCCAGCAGCGGAGGCAGGGGTTACAATGAGCAGTTCTTC.

Here the CDR3 reads CASSSWEGLAANTGELFF. CDR3 coding DNA: TGCGCCAGCAGCTCCTGGGAGGGACTAGCGGCAAACACCGGGGAGCTGTTTTTT. The chain uses TRBV5-1 and TRBJ2-2; TRBD2 matches 11 bases. After removal of 3 bases from V and 2 bases from J, the junction contained 9 bases not matched to a gene. Germline loops: CDR1 SGHRS, CDR2 YFSETQ. The CDR3 sequence is 18 residues long.

The gene calls are TRBV6-4 and TRBJ1-1; 8 nucleotides align to TRBD1. Germline V gene lookup returns CDR1 MRHNA and CDR2 SNTAGT. With V trimmed by 5 bases and J by 10 bases, 6 bases remained unmatched. This CDR3 comprises 12 residues. CDR3 region: CASSSTGGRAFF. The DNA of the CDR3 is TGTGCCAGCAGTAGTACAGGGGGGAGAGCTTTCTTT.

The chain has TRBV29-1 and TRBJ1-2; 8 bases map to TRBD1. This CDR3 has 12 residues. The V segment lost 5 bases and the J segment 4 bases; nucleotides outside the gene matches: 3. Looked up from germline, CDR1 is SQVTM and CDR2 is ANQGSEA. The CDR3 is CSVLTGAYGYTF. The CDR3 nucleotides read TGCAGCGTTCTGACAGGGGCCTATGGCTACACCTTC.

The gene calls are TRBV2 and TRBJ2-5; 13 bases line up with TRBD2. This CDR3 is built from 15 residues. With 3 bases clipped from V and 2 bases from J, the junction kept 0 bases outside the gene matches. Germline assignment: CDR1 SNHLY and CDR2 FYNNEI. In DNA form, the CDR3 reads TGTGCCAGCAGTGAGGGACTAGCGGGACAAGAGACCCAGTACTTC. Amino acid sequence: CASSEGLAGQETQYF. Using reference TRBV2 and TRBJ2-5 for the parts outside the CDR3, the full variable domain is EPEVTQTPSHQVTQMGQEVILRCVPISNHLYFYWYRQILGQKVEFLVSFYNNEISEKSEIFDDQFSVERPDGSNFTLKIRSTKLEDSAMYFCASSEGLAGQETQYFGPGTRLLVL.

The chain has TRBV7-9 and TRBJ2-7, with D possibly being TRBD1 (6 bases). This CDR3 is 14 amino acids long. The germline V and J ends were trimmed by 10 bases and 0 bases, with 16 bases remaining between them. Per germline, CDR1 SEHNR and CDR2 FQNEAQ (reference sequence). The CDR3 sequence: CATSRDISSYEQYF. The DNA for the CDR3 is TGTGCCACCTCCCGGGACATAAGCTCCTACGAGCAGTACTTC.

The rearrangement uses TRBV28 and TRBJ2-1, with D possibly matching TRBD2 (5 bases). Germline V CDR1 and CDR2: MDHEN, SYDVKM. V dropped 4 bases and J dropped 4 bases, with 14 bases sitting between them. The CDR3 covers 15 residues. The CDR3: CASSSQLGGYNEQFF. Written as DNA, the CDR3 is TGTGCCAGCAGTTCCCAATTAGGAGGTTACAATGAGCAGTTCTTC.

The CDR3 spells CASNSGGNSYNSPLHF. The DNA for the CDR3 is TGTGCCAGCAATAGTGGGGGGAACTCCTATAATTCACCCCTCCACTTT. The chain couples TRBV2 to TRBJ1-6; D perhaps matches TRBD1 (5 bases). Trimming cost V 7 bases and J 0 bases, with 13 bases left between them. This CDR3 has 16 amino acids. The germline CDR1 and CDR2 sequences are SNHLY and FYNNEI.

The V gene is TRBV10-3, the J gene TRBJ1-6; TRBD1 might be the D (6 bases). V lost 7 bases and J 14 bases, leaving 18 bases between the germline ends. CDR1 and CDR2 from the germline V gene are ENHRY and SYGVKD. The CDR3 loop spans 13 amino acids. The CDR3 nucleotides are TGTGCCATCAAGGTGGGACAAGACTCAACCCTCCACTTT. Translating it yields CAIKVGQDSTLHF.

The gene calls are TRBV28 and TRBJ1-6; 9 bases line up with TRBD1. After removal of 6 bases from V and 5 bases from J, the junction contained 8 bases not matched to a gene. Germline V gene sequence: CDR1 MDHEN, CDR2 SYDVKM. The CDR3 sequence is 16 residues long. CDR3 region: CASSETGGIDNSPLHF. The CDR3 DNA is TGTGCCAGCAGCGAGACAGGGGGTATTGATAATTCACCCCTCCACTTT.

The rearrangement uses TRBV21-1 and TRBJ2-7; TRBD1, the D gene given by the table, was not confirmed from the DNA. TRBV21-1 is a listed pseudogene. The CDR3 totals 16 residues. The CDR3 bases are TGTGCCAGCAGCAAGGACGGGGACAGGGCGCATGGCGAGCAGTACTTC. It is translated as CASSKDGDRAHGEQYF.

This chain uses TRBV2 with TRBJ2-7; tentative D call: TRBD2 (6 bases). V dropped 8 bases and J dropped 7 bases, with 9 bases sitting between them. Germline CDR1 SNHLY, CDR2 FYNNEI. This CDR3 is 10 amino acids long. The chain's CDR3 is CASGGREQYF. The CDR3 DNA follows: TGTGCCAGCGGGGGGAGGGAGCAGTACTTC.

The chain links TRBV6-6 to TRBJ1-2; 10 positions agree with TRBD1. V lost 0 bases and J lost 2; bases outside the gene matches: 3. This CDR3 comprises 16 residues. Germline V lookup: CDR1 MNHNY, CDR2 SVGAGI (reference sequence). As DNA, the CDR3 is TGTGCCAGCAGTTACTCGGCGACAGGGGGCAACTATGGCTACACCTTC. Translating gives CASSYSATGGNYGYTF.

The chain links TRBV7-2 to TRBJ1-1; D gene unclear. From germline, CDR1 is SGHTA and CDR2 FQGNSA. The CDR3 totals 13 residues. Trimming took off 3 bases at V and 3 bases at J, with 8 bases between the two ends. In DNA form, the CDR3 reads TGTGCCAGCAGCTTTCCGAGGGACACTGAAGCTTTCTTT. This translates into CASSFPRDTEAFF. Using reference TRBV7-2 and TRBJ1-1 for the parts outside the CDR3, the full variable domain is GAGVSQSPSNKVTEKGKDVELRCDPISGHTALYWYRQSLGQGLEFLIYFQGNSAPDKSGLPSDRFSAERTGGSVSTLTIQRTQQEDSAVYLCASSFPRDTEAFFGQGTRLTVV.

V gene TRBV23-1 combines with J gene TRBJ2-7; D not certain. TRBV23-1 is filed as an ORF, its function uncertain. With 0 bases removed from V and 3 bases from J, the gap between germline ends came to 15 bases. The CDR3 runs to 16 residues. The CDR3 sequence: CASSQSKSAPVYEQYF. CDR3 coding DNA: TGCGCCAGCAGTCAATCTAAGTCTGCTCCGGTCTACGAGCAGTACTTC.

The rearrangement joins TRBV28 to TRBJ1-3; possibly TRBD1 for D (5 bases). Trimming removed 3 bases at V and 1 base at J, with 7 bases between. The germline gives CDR1 MDHEN, CDR2 SYDVKM. CDR3 length: 14 residues. The CDR3 region has the DNA TGTGCCAGCAGTTTGGCAGGGTCTGGAAACACCATATATTTT. Protein sequence: CASSLAGSGNTIYF.

This clone turned up a few times. CDR3 region: CASSPTQGEYNEQFF. In nucleotides, the CDR3 is TGCGCCAGCAGCCCAACACAGGGGGAGTACAATGAGCAGTTCTTC. The V call is TRBV4-1, the J call TRBJ2-1; 8 nucleotides align to TRBD1. The trim removed 4 bases at V and 4 bases at J, leaving 6 bases unmatched. The CDR3 loop spans 15 amino acids. Germline lookup yields CDR1 MGHRA and CDR2 YSYEKL.